This T cell receptor (beta chain) came from a study of shared T cell receptors in the human thymus (TCRdb year 2021). Background for the entire study: The study examined how self-reactive, shared T-cell receptor alpha chains are generated in the human thymus.

The protocol used for the library was the immunoSEQ multiplex PCR assay. TCRdb holds this immuneACCESS table with in-frame rearrangements only. Some clones are missing; in checked studies, unresolved V genes explain under half, and the rest has no known cause. Counted in this sample were 600,000 or so clones; over 75% of them appeared once. The ten top clones hold 0.0094% of the sample. The CDR3, from cysteine to phenylalanine, totals 12 residues. Kept here is only the CDR3 DNA, which spans 36 bases and is read in frame from base 1. V is shortened by 0 bases, J by 10 bases, and the region joining them spans 9 bases. CDR1 MGHRA and CDR2 YSYEKL were looked up in the germline V gene. With regard to this clone: It lacks a known antigen. Base quality data are lacking; no much larger clone is found one base away.

The same sample was also used in a study of human thymus T cells. That second report states: Immunologically healthy infants undergoing open corrective cardiac surgery for congenital heart defects in Finland were used as donors. The thymus tissue came from surgical resects taken out during corrective cardiac surgery. Both the thymic and the peripheral blood repertoires appeared to show biased V and J gene segment usage. According to the related research, thymic TCR repertoires were highly overlapping among unrelated individuals. TCR alpha and beta repertoires from about 8 infant thymus samples and four related peripheral blood samples were characterized in the study. Donor ages ranging from 7 to 244 days were recorded, and more than five male and a couple of female infants were included in the cohort. Thymocytes were released mechanically from tissue and stored at -70 °C as pellets of about 9-32 million cells. A QIAsymphony instrument was used to extract genomic DNA from the frozen cell pellets. The immunoSEQ multiplex PCR assay was used to amplify the TCRB and TCRAD loci from a standardized amount of quality-controlled genomic DNA. The amplicons covered the V(D)J region and were long enough to include the CDR3 and to identify the V and J genes. The amplicons were sequenced on an Illumina platform via the commercial immunoSEQ service. Primer bias and sequencing errors were corrected using previously described methods, and TCRAD and TCRB definitions followed the IMGT database. The repertoires were analysed using immunoSEQ Analyzer 3.0 and VDJTools for basic statistics, V/J segment usage, diversity estimates, rarefaction and pairwise overlap. Chao1, ChaoE, Efron-Thisted, Shannon and inverse Simpson indices were used to estimate diversity, which was also estimated on datasets down-sampled to the smallest sample. Repertoire overlap used strict matching of CDR3 nucleotide sequence, V gene and J gene, with Jaccard-based multidimensional scaling clustering. On average, thymus samples yielded around 810,000 unique TCRB clonotypes, whereas blood samples yielded roughly 80,000.

The specimen sequenced was thymocytes. This clonotype originated in a boy in the first two years of life with a congenital heart defect. Donor details come from another sample of the same person, matched by shared clones. The chain uses TRBV4-1 and TRBJ1-1; no D gene call is confident. The nucleotide sequence is TGCGCCAGCAGCCAAGACTCAGAGGGAGCTTTCTTT. Translated, this is CASSQDSEGAFF.